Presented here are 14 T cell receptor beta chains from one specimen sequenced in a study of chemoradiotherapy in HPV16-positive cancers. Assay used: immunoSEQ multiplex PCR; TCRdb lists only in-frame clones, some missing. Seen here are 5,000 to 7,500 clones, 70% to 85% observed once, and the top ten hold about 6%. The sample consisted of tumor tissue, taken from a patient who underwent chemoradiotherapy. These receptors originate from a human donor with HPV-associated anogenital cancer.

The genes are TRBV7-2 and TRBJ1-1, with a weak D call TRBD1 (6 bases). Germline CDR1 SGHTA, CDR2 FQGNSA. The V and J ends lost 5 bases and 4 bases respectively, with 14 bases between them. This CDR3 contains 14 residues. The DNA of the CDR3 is TGTGCCAGCAGCCAGGGGAGGGTGGGCACTGAAGCTTTCTTT. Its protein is CASSQGRVGTEAFF.

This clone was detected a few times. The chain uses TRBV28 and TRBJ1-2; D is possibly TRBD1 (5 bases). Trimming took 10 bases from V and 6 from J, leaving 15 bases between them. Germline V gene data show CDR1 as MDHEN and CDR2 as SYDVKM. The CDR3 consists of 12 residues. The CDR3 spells CATLGAEDGYTF. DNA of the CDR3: TGTGCCACCCTAGGGGCAGAGGATGGCTACACCTTC.

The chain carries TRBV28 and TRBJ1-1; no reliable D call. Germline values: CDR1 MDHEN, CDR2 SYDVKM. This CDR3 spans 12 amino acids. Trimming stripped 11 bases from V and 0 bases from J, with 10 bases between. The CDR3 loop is CAVTELNTEAFF. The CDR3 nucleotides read TGTGCCGTTACAGAGTTGAACACTGAAGCTTTCTTT.

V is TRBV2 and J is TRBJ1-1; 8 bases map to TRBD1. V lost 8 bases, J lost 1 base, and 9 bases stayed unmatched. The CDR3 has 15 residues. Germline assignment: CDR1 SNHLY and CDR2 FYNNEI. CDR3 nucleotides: TGTGCCAGCGGATCTATTGGGACAGGGAACACTGAAGCTTTCTTT. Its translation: CASGSIGTGNTEAFF.

CDR3: CASRIRDTATNEKLFF. CDR3 nucleotide sequence: TGCGCCAGCAGAATCAGGGATACGGCAACTAATGAAAAACTGTTTTTT. The V call is TRBV4-1, the J call TRBJ1-4; a weak D match, TRBD1 (5 bases). Per germline, CDR1 MGHRA and CDR2 YSYEKL. Trimming took 6 bases from V and 0 from J, leaving 14 bases between them. This CDR3 spans 16 amino acids.

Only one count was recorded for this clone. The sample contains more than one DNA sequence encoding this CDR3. The CDR3 DNA reads TGCGCCAGCAGCCAAGCCCTTAGCTCCTATAATTCACCCCTCCACTTT. Its translation: CASSQALSSYNSPLHF. J is TRBJ1-6 and V is TRBV4-3; no firm D call. From germline, CDR1 is LGHNA and CDR2 YSLEER. The CDR3 extends over 16 amino acids. Between the trimmed V and J ends, which lost 1 base and 0 bases, there was a span of 7 bases.

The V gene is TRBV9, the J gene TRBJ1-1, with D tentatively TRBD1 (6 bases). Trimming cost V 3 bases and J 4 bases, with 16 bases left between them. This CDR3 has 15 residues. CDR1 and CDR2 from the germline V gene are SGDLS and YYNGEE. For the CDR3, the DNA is TGTGCCAGCAGCGCCTCCGGACAGCCCCGCACTGAAGCTTTCTTT. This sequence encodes CASSASGQPRTEAFF. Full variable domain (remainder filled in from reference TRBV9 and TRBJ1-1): DSGVTQTPKHLITATGQRVTLRCSPRSGDLSVYWYQQSLDQGLQFLIQYYNGEERAKGNILERFSAQQFPDLHSELNLSSLELGDSALYFCASSASGQPRTEAFFGQGTRLTVV.

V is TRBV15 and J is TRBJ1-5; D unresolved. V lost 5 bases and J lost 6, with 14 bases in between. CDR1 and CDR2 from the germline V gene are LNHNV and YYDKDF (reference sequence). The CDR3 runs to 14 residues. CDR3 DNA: TGTGCCACCAGCCCTCGGACGACCGGTCAGCCCCAGCATTTT. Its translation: CATSPRTTGQPQHF.

The CDR3 region has the DNA TGTGCCAGCAGTCGACGGACAGGAGTGGCCAATGAGCAGTTCTTC. It yields the protein CASSRRTGVANEQFF. The rearrangement joins TRBV6-5 to TRBJ2-1, with 7 bases lining up with TRBD1. The CDR3 is 15 amino acids. Germline V CDR1 and CDR2: MNHEY, SVGAGI. V lost 5 bases and J lost 6; bases outside the gene matches: 10.

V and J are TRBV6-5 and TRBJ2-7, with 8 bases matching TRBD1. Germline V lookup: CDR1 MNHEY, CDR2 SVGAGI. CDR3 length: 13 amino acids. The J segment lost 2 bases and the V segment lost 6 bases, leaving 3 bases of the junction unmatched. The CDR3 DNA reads TGTGCCAGCAGACCGGGACAGGCCTACGAGCAGTACTTC. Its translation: CASRPGQAYEQYF.

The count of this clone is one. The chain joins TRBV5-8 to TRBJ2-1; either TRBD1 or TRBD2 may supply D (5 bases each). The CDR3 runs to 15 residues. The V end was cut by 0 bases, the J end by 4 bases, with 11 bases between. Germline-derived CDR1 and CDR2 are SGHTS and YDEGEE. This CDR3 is CASSLGGTDYNEQFF. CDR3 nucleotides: TGTGCCAGCAGCTTGGGGGGGACGGATTACAATGAGCAGTTCTTC. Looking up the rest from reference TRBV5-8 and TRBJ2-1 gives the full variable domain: EAGVTQSPTHLIKTRGQQATLRCSPISGHTSVYWYQQALGLGLQFLLWYDEGEERNRGNFPPRFSGRQFPNYSSELNVNALELEDSALYLCASSLGGTDYNEQFFGPGTRLTVL.

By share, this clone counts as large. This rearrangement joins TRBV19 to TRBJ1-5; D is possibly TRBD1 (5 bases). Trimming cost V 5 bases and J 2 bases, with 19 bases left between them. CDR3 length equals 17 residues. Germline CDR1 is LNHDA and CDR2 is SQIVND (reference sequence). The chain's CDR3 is CASSLPSAGGGNQPQHF. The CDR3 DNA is TGTGCCAGTAGTTTACCCAGCGCGGGGGGTGGCAATCAGCCCCAGCATTTT.

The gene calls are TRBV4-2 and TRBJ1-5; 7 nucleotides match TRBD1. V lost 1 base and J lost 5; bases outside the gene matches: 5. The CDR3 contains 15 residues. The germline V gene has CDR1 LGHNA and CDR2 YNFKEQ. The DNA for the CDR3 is TGTGCCAGCAGCCAAGCCTTGACAGGGCATCAGCCCCAGCATTTT. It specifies CASSQALTGHQPQHF.

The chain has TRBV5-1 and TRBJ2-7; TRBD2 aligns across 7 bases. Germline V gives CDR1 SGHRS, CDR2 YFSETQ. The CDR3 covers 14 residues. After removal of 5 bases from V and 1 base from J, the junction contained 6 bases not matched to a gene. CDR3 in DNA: TGCGCCAGCAGAGCGGGACGGGAGTCCTACGAGCAGTACTTC. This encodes CASRAGRESYEQYF.